One sample yielded the 8 T cell receptor beta chains listed below, sequenced in a study of shared clonotypes between healthy human individuals. Data came from immunoSEQ multiplex PCR; TCRdb stores just in-frame clones and leaves some out. The profile shows 2 million to 2.5 million clones, more than 90% of them singletons. The sample consisted of naive CD4+ T cells sorted from blood. Subset described: CD45RA+ positively selected. Every receptor here comes from a man aged 18 to 30 in good health.

V is TRBV5-1 and J is TRBJ1-5; D may be TRBD1 (5 bases). CDR1 SGHRS and CDR2 YFSETQ come from the germline V gene. V was clipped by 4 bases and J by 0 bases, with 14 bases between them. The CDR3 totals 16 residues. The CDR3 spells CASSRGPGRSNQPQHF. In DNA form, the CDR3 reads TGCGCCAGCAGCCGGGGCCCAGGTCGTAGCAATCAGCCCCAGCATTTT.

The rearrangement uses TRBV18 and TRBJ2-3; TRBD1 is a possible D gene (6 bases). The V and J ends lost 8 bases and 0 bases respectively, with 9 bases between them. The CDR3 has 13 residues. The germline V gene encodes CDR1 KGHSH and CDR2 LQKENI. The CDR3 DNA is TGTGCCAGCACACAGGGAAGCACAGATACGCAGTATTTT. Translation: CASTQGSTDTQYF.

The V and J genes are TRBV7-9 and TRBJ1-2, with D tentatively TRBD1 (6 bases). From germline, CDR1 is SEHNR and CDR2 FQNEAQ (reference sequence). This CDR3 has 15 amino acids. Trimming stripped 0 bases from V and 9 bases from J, with 17 bases between. DNA for the CDR3: TGTGCCAGCAGCTTAGCGGGATCAGGGGAAAGGAGCTACACCTTC. It codes for CASSLAGSGERSYTF.

The genes are TRBV6-5 and TRBJ1-1; TRBD1 matches at 7 bases. Germline loops: CDR1 MNHEY, CDR2 SVGAGI. The CDR3 length is 15 residues. The V gene end was trimmed by 4 bases and the J gene end by 5 bases; junction bases not matched to a gene: 10. CDR3 in amino acids: CASSSGQPIRTEAFF. CDR3 DNA sequence: TGTGCCAGCAGTTCGGGACAGCCGATACGAACTGAAGCTTTCTTT.

This clone came up a few times. The J gene is TRBJ1-6, the V gene TRBV2; D unclear. The germline V and J ends were trimmed by 4 bases and 7 bases, with 17 bases remaining between them. CDR1 SNHLY and CDR2 FYNNEI come from the germline V gene. This CDR3 has 16 residues. The CDR3 here is CASSVGPPTSNSPLHF. CDR3 in DNA: TGTGCCAGCAGTGTCGGGCCTCCAACTTCAAATTCACCCCTCCACTTT.

The chain links TRBV9 to TRBJ2-2; 9 bases are shared with TRBD2. The germline V gene encodes CDR1 SGDLS and CDR2 YYNGEE. CDR3 length: 17 residues. V shed 1 base, J shed 4 bases, and the junction held 8 bases outside the gene matches. CDR3 coding DNA: TGTGCCAGCAGCGTATCCCCCGCGGGGGGGAGCACCGGGGAGCTGTTTTTT. This translates into CASSVSPAGGSTGELFF.

Concerning this clone: The same CDR3 can be traced to other DNA sequences in this sample. J is TRBJ2-7 and V is TRBV5-4, with D possibly being TRBD1 (5 bases). There are 13 residues in the CDR3. Germline-derived CDR1 and CDR2 are SGHNT and YYREEE (reference sequence). V lost 4 bases to trimming and J lost 1 base, with 9 bases between them. CDR3 loop: CASSPDISYEQYF. CDR3 bases: TGTGCCAGCAGCCCGGACATATCCTACGAGCAGTACTTC.

The J gene is TRBJ1-2, the V gene TRBV5-4; TRBD1 agrees at 8 bases. With V trimmed by 6 bases and J by 8 bases, 12 bases remained unmatched. Germline CDR1 SGHNT, CDR2 YYREEE (reference sequence). The length of the CDR3 is 14 residues. CDR3 in amino acids: CASISRGQGGGYTF. The CDR3, as DNA: TGTGCCAGCATAAGTCGCGGACAGGGCGGCGGCTACACCTTC. The full variable domain, completed using reference TRBV5-4 and TRBJ1-2, is ETGVTQSPTHLIKTRGQQVTLRCSSQSGHNTVSWYQQALGQGPQFIFQYYREEENGRGNFPPRFSGLQFPNYSSELNVNALELDDSALYLCASISRGQGGGYTFGSGTRLTVV.